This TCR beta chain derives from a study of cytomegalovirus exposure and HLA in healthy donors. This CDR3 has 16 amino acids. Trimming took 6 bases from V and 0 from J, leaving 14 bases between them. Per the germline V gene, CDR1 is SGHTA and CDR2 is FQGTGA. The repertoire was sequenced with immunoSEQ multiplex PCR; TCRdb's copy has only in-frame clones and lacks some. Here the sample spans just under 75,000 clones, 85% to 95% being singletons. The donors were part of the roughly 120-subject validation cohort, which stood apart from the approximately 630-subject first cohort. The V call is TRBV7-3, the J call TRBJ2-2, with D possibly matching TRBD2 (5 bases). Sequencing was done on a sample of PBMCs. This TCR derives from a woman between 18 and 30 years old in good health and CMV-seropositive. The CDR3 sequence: CASRTGGPSNTGELFF. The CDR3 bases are TGTGCCAGCAGGACGGGCGGGCCCTCGAACACCGGGGAGCTGTTTTTT.